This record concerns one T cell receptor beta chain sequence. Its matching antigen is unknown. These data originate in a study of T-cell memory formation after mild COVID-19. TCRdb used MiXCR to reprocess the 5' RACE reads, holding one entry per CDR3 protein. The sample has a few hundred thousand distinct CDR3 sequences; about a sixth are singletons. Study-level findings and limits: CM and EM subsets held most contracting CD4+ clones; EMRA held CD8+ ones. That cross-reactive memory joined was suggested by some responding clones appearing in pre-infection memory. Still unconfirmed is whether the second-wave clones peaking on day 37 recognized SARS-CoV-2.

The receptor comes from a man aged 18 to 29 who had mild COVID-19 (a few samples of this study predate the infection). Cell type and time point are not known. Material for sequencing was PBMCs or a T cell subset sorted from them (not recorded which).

The chain's CDR3 is CASRAGQGNTGELFF. CDR3 sequence (DNA): TGTGCCAGCAGAGCCGGACAGGGGAACACCGGGGAGCTGTTTTTT. J is TRBJ2-2 and V is TRBV7-9, with TRBD1 identical over 8 bases. Trimming at V came to 6 bases and at J to 1 base, leaving 4 bases not matched to a gene. Germline V lookup: CDR1 SEHNR, CDR2 FQNEAQ (reference sequence). The CDR3 runs to 15 residues.